This TCR beta chain was sequenced for a study of T cell responses to AZD1222 COVID-19 vaccine. Study-wide results and caveats: Clonal diversity may have been underestimated, and the donors were mostly white British, with more females than males.

TCRdb keeps only in-frame clones here, not all; method: immunoSEQ multiplex PCR. The sample has 95,000 to 100,000 clones, roughly nine tenths seen once. Per germline, CDR1 MDHEN and CDR2 SYDVKM. The CDR3 is made up of 13 amino acids. V was clipped by 1 base and J by 4 bases, with 4 bases between them. About this clone: As yet, its antigen is unknown.

This sequence joins TRBV28 and TRBJ1-4, with D unresolved. The input for sequencing was peripheral blood, taken on day 0 of AZD1222 vaccination. This clonotype originated in an adult in good health. The CDR3 coding sequence is TGTGCCAGCAGTTTATACGTTAATGAAAAACTGTTTTTT. As protein: CASSLYVNEKLFF.